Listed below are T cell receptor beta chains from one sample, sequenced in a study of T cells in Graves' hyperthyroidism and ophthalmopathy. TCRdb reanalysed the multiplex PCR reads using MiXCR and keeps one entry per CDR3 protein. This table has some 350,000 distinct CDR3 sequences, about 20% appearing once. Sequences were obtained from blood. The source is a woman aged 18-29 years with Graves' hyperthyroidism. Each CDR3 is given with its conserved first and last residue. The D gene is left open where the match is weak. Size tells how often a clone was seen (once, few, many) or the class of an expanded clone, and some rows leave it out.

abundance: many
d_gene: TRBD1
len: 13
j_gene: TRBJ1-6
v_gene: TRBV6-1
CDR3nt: TGTGCCAGCAGTGAACAGGGGGCTTCACCCCTCCACTTT
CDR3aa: CASSEQGASPLHF

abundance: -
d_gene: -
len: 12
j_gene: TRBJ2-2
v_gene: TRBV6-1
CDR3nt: TGTGCCAGCAGACCAGGCACCGGGGAGCTGTTTTTT
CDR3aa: CASRPGTGELFF

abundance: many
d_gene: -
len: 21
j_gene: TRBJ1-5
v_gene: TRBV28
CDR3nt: TGTGCCAGCAGTTTGGGGCCAGTATTGGGAGGGGGTACGTATTTGGTTCAGCCCCAGCATTTT
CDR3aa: CASSLGPVLGGGTYLVQPQHF

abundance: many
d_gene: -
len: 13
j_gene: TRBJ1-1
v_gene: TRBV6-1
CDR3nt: TGTGCCAGCAGGCTCGGACAGACTCAGGAAGCTTTCTTT
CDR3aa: CASRLGQTQEAFF

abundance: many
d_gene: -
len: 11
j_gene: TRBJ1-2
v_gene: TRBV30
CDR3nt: TGTGCCCTCTCGAGTGCCTATGGCTACACCTTC
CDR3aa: CALSSAYGYTF

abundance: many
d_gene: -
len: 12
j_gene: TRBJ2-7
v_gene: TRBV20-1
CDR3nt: TGCAGTGCTGGGACAAATACCTACGAGCAGTACTTC
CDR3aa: CSAGTNTYEQYF

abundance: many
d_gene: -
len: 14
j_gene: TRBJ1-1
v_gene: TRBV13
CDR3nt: TGTGCCAGCAGCTTCGGCGGGGGGAAAAATGAAGCTTTCTTT
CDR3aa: CASSFGGGKNEAFF

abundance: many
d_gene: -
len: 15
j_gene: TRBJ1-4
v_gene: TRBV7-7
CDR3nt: TGTGCTAGCAGCTTACTCAGGGGACCTAATGAAAAACTGTTTTTT
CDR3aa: CASSLLRGPNEKLFF

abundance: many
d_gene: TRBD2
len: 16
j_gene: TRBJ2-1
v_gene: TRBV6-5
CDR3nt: TGTGCCAGCAGTCAGACTAGCGGCGAGGGATACAATGAGCAGTTCTTC
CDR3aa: CASSQTSGEGYNEQFF

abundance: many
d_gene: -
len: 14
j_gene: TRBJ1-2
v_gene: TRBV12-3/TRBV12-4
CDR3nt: TGTGCCAGCGGACGTGGACACTCCGACCATGGCTACACCTTC
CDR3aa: CASGRGHSDHGYTF

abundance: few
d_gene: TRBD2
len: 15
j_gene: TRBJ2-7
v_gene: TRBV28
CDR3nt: TGTGCCAGCAGTTCGACTAGCGGGAGCTCCTACGAGCAGTACTTC
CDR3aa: CASSSTSGSSYEQYF

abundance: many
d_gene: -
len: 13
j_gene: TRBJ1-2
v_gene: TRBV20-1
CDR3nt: TGCAGTGCTAGCCACAAAACTAACTATGGCTACACCTTC
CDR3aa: CSASHKTNYGYTF

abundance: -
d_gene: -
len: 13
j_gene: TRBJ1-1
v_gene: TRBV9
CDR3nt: TGTGCCAGCAGCGAGCTCCGGACCTTTCGGGCTTTCTTT
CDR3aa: CASSELRTFRAFF

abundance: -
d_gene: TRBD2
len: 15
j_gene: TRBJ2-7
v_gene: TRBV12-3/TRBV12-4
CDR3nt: TGTGCCAGCCTTTACAGCGGGGGAGTATCTTACGAGCAGTACTTC
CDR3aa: CASLYSGGVSYEQYF

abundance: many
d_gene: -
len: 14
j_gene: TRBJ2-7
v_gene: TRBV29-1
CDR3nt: TGCAGCGTTGAAGAGACCCAGATGGGGTACGAGCAGTACTTC
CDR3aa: CSVEETQMGYEQYF

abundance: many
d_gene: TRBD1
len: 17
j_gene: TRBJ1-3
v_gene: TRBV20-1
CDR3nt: TGCAGTGCCGAGACAGGGAGTAGTAGGGACGCTGGAAACACCATATATTTT
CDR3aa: CSAETGSSRDAGNTIYF

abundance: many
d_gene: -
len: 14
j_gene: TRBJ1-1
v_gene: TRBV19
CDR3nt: TGTGCCAGTAGTCGTGACAGTTCTTACACTGAAGCTTTCTTT
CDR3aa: CASSRDSSYTEAFF

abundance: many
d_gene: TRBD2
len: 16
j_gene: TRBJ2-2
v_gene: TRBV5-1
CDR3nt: TGCGCCAGCAGCTTTGTAGCGGGTGGCAACACCGGGGAGCTGTTTTTT
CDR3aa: CASSFVAGGNTGELFF

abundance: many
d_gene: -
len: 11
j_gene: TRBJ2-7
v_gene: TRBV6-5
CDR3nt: TGTGCCAGCACCGGGACCTACGAGCAGTACTTC
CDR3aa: CASTGTYEQYF

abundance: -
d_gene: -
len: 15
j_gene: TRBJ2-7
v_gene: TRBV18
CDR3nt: TGTGCCAGCTCGTCAGGACAGCTTCGGACCTACGAGCAGTACTTC
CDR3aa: CASSSGQLRTYEQYF

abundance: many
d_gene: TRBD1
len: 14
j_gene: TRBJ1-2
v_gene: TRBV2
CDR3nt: TGTGCCAGCATTCCGGGACAGGGTAACTATGGCTACACCTTC
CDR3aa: CASIPGQGNYGYTF

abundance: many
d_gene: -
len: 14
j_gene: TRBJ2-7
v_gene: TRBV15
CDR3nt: TGTGCCACCAGCAGAGATCTCTTCCCCGGAGAGCAGTACTTC
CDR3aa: CATSRDLFPGEQYF

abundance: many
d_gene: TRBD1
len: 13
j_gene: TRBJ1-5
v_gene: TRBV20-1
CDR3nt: TGCAGCGGGGCAGGGGGGAACAATCAGCCCCAGCATTTT
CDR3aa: CSGAGGNNQPQHF

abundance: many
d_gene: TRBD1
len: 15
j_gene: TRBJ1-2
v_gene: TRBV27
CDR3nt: TGTGCCAGCAGTTTATATGGGACAGGGGGCTTTAGCTACACCTTC
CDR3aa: CASSLYGTGGFSYTF

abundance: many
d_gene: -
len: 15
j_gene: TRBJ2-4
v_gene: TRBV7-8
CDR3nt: TGTGCCAGCAGCGGGGAGGGCACAGGGGGAAACATTCAGTACTTC
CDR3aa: CASSGEGTGGNIQYF

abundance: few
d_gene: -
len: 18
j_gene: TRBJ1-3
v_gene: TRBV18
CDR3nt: TGTGCCAGCTCACCTTCGTACCCCGTGGGAAGGTCTGGAAACACCATATATTTT
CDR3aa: CASSPSYPVGRSGNTIYF

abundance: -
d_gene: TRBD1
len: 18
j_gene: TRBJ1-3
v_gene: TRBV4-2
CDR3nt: TGTGCCAGCAGACAGCGGAACAGGGGTCCACCCTCTGGAAACACCATATATTTT
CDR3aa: CASRQRNRGPPSGNTIYF

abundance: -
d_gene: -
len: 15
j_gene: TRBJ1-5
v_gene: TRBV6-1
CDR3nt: TGTGCCAGCCGGGCCAGGGACCAACTGAATCAGCCCCAGCATTTT
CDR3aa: CASRARDQLNQPQHF

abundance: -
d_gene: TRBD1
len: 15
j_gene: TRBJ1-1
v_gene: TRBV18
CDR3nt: TGTGCCAGCTCACGGGGCTCAGGGGGGAACACTGAAGCTTTCTTT
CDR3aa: CASSRGSGGNTEAFF

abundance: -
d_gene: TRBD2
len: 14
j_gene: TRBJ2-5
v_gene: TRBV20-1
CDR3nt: TGCAGTGCTAGACCGGGACTAGCGTTGGAGACCCAGTACTTC
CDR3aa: CSARPGLALETQYF

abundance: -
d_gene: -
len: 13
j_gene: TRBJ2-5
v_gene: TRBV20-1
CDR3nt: TGCAGTGCCATCAAGACGGGAGAAGAGACCCAGTACTTC
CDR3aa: CSAIKTGEETQYF

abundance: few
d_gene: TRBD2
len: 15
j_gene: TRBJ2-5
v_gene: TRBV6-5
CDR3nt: TGTGCCAGCAGTTATCGCGGGGGGATACGGGAGACCCAGTACTTC
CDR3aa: CASSYRGGIRETQYF

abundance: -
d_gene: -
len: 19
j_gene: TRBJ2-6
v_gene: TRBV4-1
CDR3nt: TGCGCCAGCAGCCAAGAACCGGGACATTTGTTCTCTGGGGCCAACGTCCTGACTTTC
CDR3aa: CASSQEPGHLFSGANVLTF

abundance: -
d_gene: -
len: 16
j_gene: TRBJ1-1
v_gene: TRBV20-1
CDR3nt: TGCAGTGCTCGACCGGGACCTCAAGGAGGAAACACTGAAGCTTTCTTT
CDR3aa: CSARPGPQGGNTEAFF

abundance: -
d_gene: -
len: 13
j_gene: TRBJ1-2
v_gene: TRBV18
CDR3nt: TGTGCCAGCTCACCAGACAGAGAATATGGCTACACCTTC
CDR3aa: CASSPDREYGYTF

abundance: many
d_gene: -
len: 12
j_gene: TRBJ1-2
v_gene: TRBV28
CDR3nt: TGTGCCAGCCTAGGACGGGTCTATGGCTACACCTTC
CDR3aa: CASLGRVYGYTF

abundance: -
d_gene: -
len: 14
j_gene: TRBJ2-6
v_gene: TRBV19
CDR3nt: TGTGCCAGTAGTACAGGGTACGGGGCCAACGTCCTGACTTTC
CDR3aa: CASSTGYGANVLTF

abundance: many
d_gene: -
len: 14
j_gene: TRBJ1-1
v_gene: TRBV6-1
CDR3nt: TGTGCCAGCAGTGTAACCTTTCCGAACACTGAAGCTTTCTTT
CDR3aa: CASSVTFPNTEAFF

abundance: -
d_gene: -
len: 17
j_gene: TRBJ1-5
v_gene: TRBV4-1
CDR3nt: TGCGCCAGCAGCCAAGAAGGCAATTCATATAGCAATCAGCCCCAGCATTTT
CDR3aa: CASSQEGNSYSNQPQHF

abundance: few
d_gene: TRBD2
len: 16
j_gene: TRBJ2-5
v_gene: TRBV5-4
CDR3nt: TGTGCCAGCAGCTTGCTTGGACTAGCACCCCAAGAGACCCAGTACTTC
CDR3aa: CASSLLGLAPQETQYF

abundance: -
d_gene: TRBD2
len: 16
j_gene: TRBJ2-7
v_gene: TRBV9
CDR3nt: TGTGCCAGCAGCGAGCGGGGGCGGGTCTGGTCCGACGAGCAGTACTTC
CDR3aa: CASSERGRVWSDEQYF

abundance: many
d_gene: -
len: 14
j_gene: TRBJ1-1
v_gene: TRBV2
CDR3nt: TGTGCCAGCAAGAGTAGAGGGGGAGACACTGAAGCTTTCTTT
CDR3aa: CASKSRGGDTEAFF

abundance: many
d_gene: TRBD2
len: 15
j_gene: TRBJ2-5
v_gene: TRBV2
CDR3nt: TGTGCCAGCAGTGGAGCTACTAGCGGGGGGGAGACCCAGTACTTC
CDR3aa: CASSGATSGGETQYF

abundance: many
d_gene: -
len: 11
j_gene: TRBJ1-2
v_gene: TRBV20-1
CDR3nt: TGCAGTGCTAGTTCGGGGTGGGGCTACACCTTC
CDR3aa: CSASSGWGYTF

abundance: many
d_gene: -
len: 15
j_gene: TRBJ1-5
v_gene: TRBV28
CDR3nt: TGTGCCAGCAGTCAAGGACAGTCCCAAAATCAGCCCCAGCATTTT
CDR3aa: CASSQGQSQNQPQHF

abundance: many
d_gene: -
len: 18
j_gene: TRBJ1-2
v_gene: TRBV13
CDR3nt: TGTGCCAGCAGGACCAAGGGGTCTGGGGTCCCGACTAACTATGGCTACACCTTC
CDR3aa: CASRTKGSGVPTNYGYTF

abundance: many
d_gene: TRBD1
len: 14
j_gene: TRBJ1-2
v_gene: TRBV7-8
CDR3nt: TGTGCCAGCAGAAACAGGGGGCGAAGTGATGGCTACACCTTC
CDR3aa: CASRNRGRSDGYTF

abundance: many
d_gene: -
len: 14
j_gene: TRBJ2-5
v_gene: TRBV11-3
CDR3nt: TGTGCCAGCAGCTTAGGTGGGGTGGGAGAGACCCAGTACTTC
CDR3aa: CASSLGGVGETQYF

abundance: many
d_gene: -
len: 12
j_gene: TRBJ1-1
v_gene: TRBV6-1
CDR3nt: TGTGCCAGCAGTGTCCCCGGCACTGAAGCTTTCTTT
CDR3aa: CASSVPGTEAFF

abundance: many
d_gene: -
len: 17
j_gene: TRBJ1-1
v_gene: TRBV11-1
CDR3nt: TGTGCCAGCAGCGAGCGCCGGGGCCTCATTTATCACACTGAAGCTTTCTTT
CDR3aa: CASSERRGLIYHTEAFF

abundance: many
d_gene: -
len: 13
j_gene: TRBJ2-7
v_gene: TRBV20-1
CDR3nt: TGCAGTGCTGCAGGGGGAGGGACCTACGAGCAGTACTTC
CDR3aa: CSAAGGGTYEQYF

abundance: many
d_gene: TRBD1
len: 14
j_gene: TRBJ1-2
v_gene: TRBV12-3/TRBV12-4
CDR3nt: TGTGCCGGCAGTTTTGGGACAGGGAGTTATGGCTACACCTTC
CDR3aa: CAGSFGTGSYGYTF